The entry below gives a single T cell receptor beta chain sequence along with its context. Its antigen remains unknown. The CDR3 end falls 3 residues outside the read, so it is completed with the germline J gene. The sample belongs to a study of T cells in women clearing cervical HPV infection. The wider study: Women with histologically confirmed HPV16-related CIN3 or worse, 2 with invasive cancer, served as cases. Points from the study as a whole: Cases carried less TRBV6-7 than controls: roughly 0.11% versus 0.16%. Repertoire richness, not evenness, was significantly elevated in CIN3+ cases versus controls.

The CDR3 is made up of 16 amino acids. V shed 4 bases, J shed 5 bases, and the junction held 16 bases outside the gene matches. From germline, CDR1 is GTSNPN and CDR2 SVGIG (reference sequence). Repertoires were generated with immunoSEQ multiplex PCR, while TCRdb's copy carries only in-frame clones and drops some. This sample's table has 25,000 to 40,000 clones. The sample comprised blood buffy coat. This clonotype was sampled from a woman aged 18 to 75 with a cervical HPV16 infection that either progressed to CIN3+ or cleared (not recorded which). The chain carries TRBV30 and TRBJ2-5; TRBD1 matches at 7 bases. CDR3 bases read: TGTGCCTGGACCTACCCCCTACAGGGGATCGGGGAGACC. It specifies CAWTYPLQGIGET. The whole CDR3 sequence is CAWTYPLQGIGETQYF.